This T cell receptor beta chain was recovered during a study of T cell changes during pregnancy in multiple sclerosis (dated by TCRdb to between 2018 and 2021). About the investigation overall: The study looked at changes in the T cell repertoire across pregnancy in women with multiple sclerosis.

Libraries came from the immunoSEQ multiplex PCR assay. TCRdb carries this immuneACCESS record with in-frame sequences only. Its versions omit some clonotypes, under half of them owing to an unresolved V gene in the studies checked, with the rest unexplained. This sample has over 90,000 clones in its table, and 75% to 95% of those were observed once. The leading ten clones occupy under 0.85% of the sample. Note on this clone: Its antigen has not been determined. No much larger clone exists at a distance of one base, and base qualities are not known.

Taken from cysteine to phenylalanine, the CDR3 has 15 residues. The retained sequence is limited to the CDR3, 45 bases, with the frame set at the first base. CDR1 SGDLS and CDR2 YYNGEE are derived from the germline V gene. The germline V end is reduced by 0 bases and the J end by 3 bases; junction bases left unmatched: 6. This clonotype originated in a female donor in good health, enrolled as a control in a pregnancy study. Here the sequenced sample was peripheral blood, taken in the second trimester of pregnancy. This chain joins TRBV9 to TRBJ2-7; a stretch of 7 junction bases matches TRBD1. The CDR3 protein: CASSVDGDSYYEQYF. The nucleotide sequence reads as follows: TGTGCCAGCAGCGTAGATGGGGACAGCTACTACGAGCAGTACTTC.